A single sample is the source of the 11 T cell receptor beta chains below, sequenced in a study of blood T cell repertoires in COVID-19. TCRdb's copy holds only in-frame clones and misses some; the assay was immunoSEQ multiplex PCR. The data contain 160,000 or so clones, about four fifths of them seen just once; the ten biggest clones take up 11%. The sample was peripheral blood. The receptors come from a man aged 55-75 years with active or convalescent COVID-19.

CDR3 in amino acids: CASSVGQNNSPLHF. The CDR3 coding sequence is TGTGCCAGCAGTGTGGGACAGAATAATTCACCCCTCCACTTT. The chain links TRBV3-1 (or the pseudogene TRBV3-2) to TRBJ1-6, with TRBD1 matching 7 bases. V trimming: 6 bases; J trimming: 5 bases; junction bases outside the gene matches: 4. The CDR3 is 14 amino acids. The V gene's germline CDR1 is LGHDT and CDR2 YNNKEL (reference sequence).

V gene TRBV6-1 combines with J gene TRBJ2-3; possibly TRBD2 for D (6 bases). V lost 2 bases to trimming and J lost 1 base, with 13 bases between them. Germline V gene lookup returns CDR1 MNHNS and CDR2 SASEGT. The CDR3 spans 16 residues. CDR3 in DNA: TGTGCCAGCAGTGAATACTTGGGGGGAGGCACAGATACGCAGTATTTT. Residues: CASSEYLGGGTDTQYF.

V is TRBV6-6 and J is TRBJ2-1, with 7 bases matching TRBD2. The V gene end was trimmed by 0 bases and the J gene end by 12 bases; junction bases not matched to a gene: 5. Germline lookup yields CDR1 MNHNY and CDR2 SVGAGI (reference sequence). CDR3 length equals 13 residues. CDR3 sequence reads: CASSYSGGEGQFF. The CDR3 nucleotides are TGTGCCAGCAGTTACTCGGGCGGGGAGGGGCAGTTCTTC.

A remark on this clone: An end of the junction does not agree with germline; a read error may underlie this. The genes are TRBV9 and TRBJ1-1; D not resolved. Per the germline V gene, CDR1 is SGDLS and CDR2 is YYNGEE. CDR3 length: 15 residues. CDR3 in DNA: TGTGCCAGCAGCGCCGGACTCCCGCCGAACTCTGAAGCTTTCTTT. This gives the protein CASSAGLPPNSEAFF.

This clone was observed once. The genes are TRBV9 and TRBJ2-5, with D tentatively TRBD1 (6 bases). The CDR3 consists of 14 residues. Trimming pared 4 bases from V and 3 bases from J, leaving 13 bases between. Germline V gives CDR1 SGDLS, CDR2 YYNGEE. The CDR3 loop is CASSPTGSEETQYF. The CDR3 nucleotides are TGTGCCAGCAGCCCTACAGGGTCAGAAGAGACCCAGTACTTC. The full variable domain, in which reference TRBV9 and TRBJ2-5 provide the parts outside the CDR3, is DSGVTQTPKHLITATGQRVTLRCSPRSGDLSVYWYQQSLDQGLQFLIQYYNGEERAKGNILERFSAQQFPDLHSELNLSSLELGDSALYFCASSPTGSEETQYFGPGTRLLVL.

This rearrangement joins TRBV3-1 (or the pseudogene TRBV3-2) to TRBJ1-1, with 9 positions matching TRBD1. This CDR3 is 16 amino acids long. With 2 bases clipped from V and 10 bases from J, the junction kept 14 bases outside the gene matches. Germline V gives CDR1 LGHDT, CDR2 YNNKEL (reference sequence). CDR3 loop: CASSQKGDGTGILAFF. For the CDR3, the DNA is TGTGCCAGCAGCCAAAAGGGGGACGGGACAGGGATTTTAGCTTTCTTT.

The chain links TRBV10-3 to TRBJ2-7; 8 bases match TRBD2. Germline trimming cut 7 bases from V and 6 bases from J; bases unmatched to any gene: 14. The CDR3 has 15 amino acids. In germline, CDR1 is ENHRY, CDR2 SYGVKD. CDR3 in DNA: TGTGCCATCACCTCCCCGGGTAGCGGGAATAGCGAGCAGTACTTC. Encoded protein: CAITSPGSGNSEQYF.

This clone was counted between two and nine times. The genes are TRBV6-1 and TRBJ1-3; no firm D call. The CDR3 loop spans 16 amino acids. The V gene lost 0 bases and the J gene lost 0 bases, with 9 bases spanning the gap. Germline CDR1 and CDR2: MNHNS and SASEGT. The CDR3 sequence is CASSEAVGVSGNTIYF. The CDR3 nucleotides are TGTGCCAGCAGTGAAGCGGTCGGGGTCTCTGGAAACACCATATATTTT.

This clone is a singleton in its sample. The V call is TRBV18, the J call TRBJ1-5, with TRBD1 matching over 9 bases. The trim removed 0 bases at V and 2 bases at J, leaving 8 bases unmatched. Germline V CDR1 and CDR2: KGHSH, LQKENI. The CDR3 has 18 amino acids. CDR3 sequence (DNA): TGTGCCAGCTCACCACCGGGTCTGCGGACAGGGGGCAATCAGCCCCAGCATTTT. Translating gives CASSPPGLRTGGNQPQHF. Variable domain in full (rest from reference TRBV18 and TRBJ1-5): NAGVMQNPRHLVRRRGQEARLRCSPMKGHSHVYWYRQLPEEGLKFMVYLQKENIIDESGMPKERFSAEFPKEGPSILRIQQVVRGDSAAYFCASSPPGLRTGGNQPQHFGDGTRLSIL.

V usage is TRBV7-2 and J usage is TRBJ1-4; 10 nucleotides match TRBD1. The length of the CDR3 is 16 residues. J gave up 8 bases and V 0 bases, and 6 bases lay outside the gene matches. CDR1 and CDR2 (germline): SGHTA, FQGNSA. As DNA, the CDR3 is TGTGCCAGCAGCTTAGCGAGGGACAGGGGAATAGAAAAACTGTTTTTT. Translating it yields CASSLARDRGIEKLFF.

In its sample, this clone was seen once. The genes are TRBV28 and TRBJ1-2; 7 positions agree with TRBD1. The CDR3 has 18 residues. CDR1 is MDHEN, CDR2 SYDVKM, per germline. Trimming at V came to 4 bases and at J to 0 bases, leaving 14 bases not matched to a gene. The CDR3 DNA reads TGTGCCAGCAGTTCTTCCGGCCCGACCAGGGGGTCTAACTATGGCTACACCTTC. Its translation is CASSSSGPTRGSNYGYTF.